The 5 T cell receptor beta chains listed next were all sequenced from one sample in a study of blood T cell repertoires in COVID-19. The method was immunoSEQ multiplex PCR; TCRdb's version includes in-frame clones alone and lacks a portion of them. The sample carries 140,000 to 150,000 clones, around 87% recorded once. Specimen: peripheral blood. These TCRs come from a man older than 75 with acute or convalescent COVID-19.

The chain recombines TRBV19 with TRBJ1-2; tentative D call: TRBD1 (5 bases). V lost 11 bases and J 2 bases, leaving 15 bases between the germline ends. There are 13 residues in the CDR3. Germline V lookup: CDR1 LNHDA, CDR2 SQIVND (reference sequence). Written as DNA, the CDR3 is TGTGCCTCCCGAACGACAGTCAACTATGGCTACACCTTC. Encoded protein: CASRTTVNYGYTF.

The table lists this clone with a few counts. In the same sample, other DNA sequences code for this CDR3. The rearrangement uses TRBV27 and TRBJ2-7; the D gene is possibly TRBD1 (7 bases). This CDR3 is built from 15 residues. V gave up 3 bases and J gave up 5 bases, with 17 bases separating them. CDR1 is MNHEY and CDR2 is SMNVEV in the germline V gene (reference sequence). This CDR3 is CASSFSTGDFNEQYF. CDR3 nucleotide sequence: TGTGCCAGCAGTTTCAGTACAGGGGACTTCAACGAGCAGTACTTC.

This chain joins TRBV6-6 and TRBJ2-1; TRBD2 matches 8 bases. J lost 1 base, V lost 4 bases, and 6 bases had no gene match. Looked up from germline, CDR1 is MNHNY and CDR2 is SVGAGI (reference sequence). The CDR3 contains 16 residues. In DNA form, the CDR3 reads TGTGCCAGCAGTTCTATCAGCGGGGGTTCCTACAATGAGCAGTTCTTC. Translation gives CASSSISGGSYNEQFF.

V usage is TRBV5-1 and J usage is TRBJ1-1; no reliable D call. Trimming stripped 0 bases from V and 1 base from J, with 7 bases between. CDR1 is SGHRS and CDR2 is YFSETQ in the germline V gene. The CDR3 is made up of 14 amino acids. The CDR3 loop reads CASSLDITNTEAFF. The CDR3 nucleotides are TGCGCCAGCAGCTTGGACATTACGAACACTGAAGCTTTCTTT.

V gene TRBV5-1 combines with J gene TRBJ2-1; D is possibly TRBD2 (5 bases). Deletions cut 0 bases from V and 2 bases from J, with 12 bases between. The length of the CDR3 is 16 residues. Germline CDR1 reads SGHRS; CDR2 reads YFSETQ. DNA for the CDR3: TGCGCCAGCAGCTTGGCCGCGGGTTCGACCTACAATGAGCAGTTCTTC. Translating it yields CASSLAAGSTYNEQFF.